Shown below are 9 T cell receptor beta chains from a single sample sequenced in a study of cytomegalovirus exposure and HLA in healthy donors (dated 2017 in TCRdb). Library preparation used the immunoSEQ multiplex PCR assay. For the multiplex PCR, a mixture combining 60 forward primers for TCR Vbeta segments and 13 reverse primers for TCR Jbeta segments was used. Not all clones reach the TCRdb copy of this immuneACCESS table, which keeps in-frame sequences only. Checked studies attribute under half of the gap to unresolved V genes and leave the rest unexplained. Here the sample has roughly 200,000 clones; 75% occur a single time. The biggest ten clones account for 2.9% of the sample. The material sequenced was PBMCs. The source of these receptors is a male donor in good health and CMV-seronegative.

The chain employs TRBV6-5 and TRBJ1-5; 9 bases are a match to TRBD1. Germline trimming cut 2 bases from V and 4 bases from J; bases unmatched to any gene: 6. Germline V gene sequence: CDR1 MNHEY, CDR2 SVGAGI. The CDR3 is 16 residues long. The CDR3 nucleotides read TGTGCCAGCAGTTACCTTGACAGGGGGAGAAATCAGCCCCAGCATTTT. This sequence encodes CASSYLDRGRNQPQHF.

The CDR3 nucleotides read TGTGCCAGCAGTGAAAGGAAAAGCGGGACCTCTGGGGCCAACGTCCTGACTTTC. Translated: CASSERKSGTSGANVLTF. The chain couples TRBV2 to TRBJ2-6, with 7 bases matching TRBD2. The germline V gene has CDR1 SNHLY and CDR2 FYNNEI. This CDR3 has 18 amino acids. With V trimmed by 2 bases and J by 0 bases, 7 bases remained unmatched.

The chain carries TRBV6-6 and TRBJ2-1; 7 positions agree with TRBD2. This CDR3 region has 13 residues. In germline, CDR1 is MNHNY, CDR2 SVGAGI (reference sequence). The J segment lost 7 bases and the V segment lost 4 bases, leaving 4 bases of the junction unmatched. In DNA, the CDR3 is TGTGCCAGCAGTTTGAGGACTAGTAATGAGCAGTTCTTC. Translation: CASSLRTSNEQFF.

The V call is TRBV5-1, the J call TRBJ2-5; 8 positions agree with TRBD2. This CDR3 has 15 amino acids. The germline CDR1 and CDR2 sequences are SGHRS and YFSETQ. V lost 0 bases to trimming and J lost 5 bases; unmatched junction nucleotides: 6. CDR3 sequence: CASSLEPSGSETQYF. The CDR3 DNA reads as TGCGCCAGCAGCTTGGAGCCCAGCGGGAGTGAGACCCAGTACTTC.

The chain has TRBV4-2 and TRBJ1-4, with 7 positions matching TRBD1. This CDR3 contains 16 residues. The ends lost 3 bases at V and 8 bases at J; junction bases unmatched: 12. CDR1 and CDR2 from the germline V gene are LGHNA and YNFKEQ. CDR3 sequence reads: CASSQPDRVSWEKLFF. DNA for the CDR3: TGTGCCAGCAGCCAGCCTGACAGGGTGAGTTGGGAAAAACTGTTTTTT.

In its sample, this clone was seen once. This rearrangement joins TRBV4-1 to TRBJ2-1; 7 bases align to TRBD2. CDR1 and CDR2 (germline): MGHRA, YSYEKL. The CDR3 spans 17 residues. J gave up 9 bases and V 0 bases, and 14 bases lay outside the gene matches. The CDR3 sequence: CASSQEGGIALFLEQFF. Here the CDR3 DNA reads TGCGCCAGCAGCCAAGAGGGGGGGATTGCCCTCTTTCTTGAGCAGTTCTTC.

This clone was observed once. An end of the junction differs from the germline gene, which may be a read error. The chain carries TRBV6-5 and TRBJ2-1; TRBD1 matches at 7 bases. This CDR3 is built from 15 residues. Per germline, CDR1 MNHEY and CDR2 SVGAGI. CDR3 residues: CARSYRGLGYNEQFF. DNA for the CDR3: TGTGCCCGCAGTTACAGGGGATTGGGTTACAATGAGCAGTTCTTC.

V gene TRBV6-1 combines with J gene TRBJ1-6, with D maybe TRBD1 (5 bases). Trimming shortened V by 8 bases and J by 7 bases, and 12 bases separated the two germline ends. Germline assignment: CDR1 MNHNS and CDR2 SASEGT. The CDR3 covers 13 residues. This CDR3 is CASGGNANSPLHF. The DNA for the CDR3 is TGTGCCAGCGGGGGGAATGCGAATTCACCCCTCCACTTT.

The rearrangement uses TRBV4-3 and TRBJ2-1; D may be TRBD2 (6 bases). The CDR3 sequence is 16 residues long. V was shortened by 0 bases and J by 4 bases, with 13 bases between the two germline ends. Germline values: CDR1 LGHNA, CDR2 YSLEER. DNA of the CDR3: TGCGCCAGCAGCCAAGATGGGGCTAGCGAGTACAATGAGCAGTTCTTC. Translating gives CASSQDGASEYNEQFF.